The clone carrying this T cell receptor beta chain turned up a few times. Deletions cut 5 bases from V and 4 bases from J, with 15 bases between. The length of the CDR3 is 15 residues. Germline assignment: CDR1 SGHTA and CDR2 FQGNSA. TCRdb re-analysed the RT-PCR reads in MiXCR, keeping a single row per CDR3 protein. In the table there are about 680,000 distinct CDR3 sequences, 11% to 15% of which are singletons. The rearrangement joins TRBV7-2 to TRBJ1-3; D not resolved. What was sequenced was memory CD4+ T cells from blood. The receptor was derived from a female donor in good health, serving as a healthy control. The CDR3 loop is CASSPQVPSGNTIYF. CDR3 DNA sequence: TGTGCCAGCAGCCCCCAGGTTCCATCCGGAAACACCATATATTTT.